The present TCR beta chain was sequenced within a study of PD-L1 blockade in urothelial cancer. Sequencing used immunoSEQ multiplex PCR; TCRdb keeps in-frame clones, though not all of them. The sample records 50,000 to 55,000 clones, 70% to 90% being singletons. Sample time point: pretreatment peripheral blood. Sample contribution per patient ranged from 1 to 8, covering pretreatment and on-treatment. Sequencing was performed on PBMCs, taken around atezolizumab (anti-PD-L1) treatment. The clonotype originates from a man in his 60s with urothelial cancer.

Here the CDR3 reads CASSYSREGSYEQYF. For the CDR3, the DNA is TGTGCCAGCAGTTATTCGCGGGAGGGATCCTACGAGCAGTACTTC. V and J are TRBV6-5 and TRBJ2-7; 9 bases are a match to TRBD2. The CDR3 is made up of 15 amino acids. CDR1 and CDR2 (germline): MNHEY, SVGAGI. V trimming: 3 bases; J trimming: 1 base; junction bases outside the gene matches: 4.